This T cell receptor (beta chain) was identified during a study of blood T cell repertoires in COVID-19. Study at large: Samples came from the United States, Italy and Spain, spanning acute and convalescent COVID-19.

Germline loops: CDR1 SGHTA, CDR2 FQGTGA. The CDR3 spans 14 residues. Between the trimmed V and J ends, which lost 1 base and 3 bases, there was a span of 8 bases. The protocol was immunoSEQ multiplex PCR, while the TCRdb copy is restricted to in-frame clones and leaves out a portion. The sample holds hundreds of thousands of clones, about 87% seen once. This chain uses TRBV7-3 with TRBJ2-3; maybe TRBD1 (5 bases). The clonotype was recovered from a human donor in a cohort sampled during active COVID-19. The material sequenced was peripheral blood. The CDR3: CASSLNQGTDTQYF. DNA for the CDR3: TGTGCCAGCAGCTTAAACCAGGGAACAGATACGCAGTATTTT.